A single sample is the source of the 2 T cell receptor beta chains below, sequenced in a study of Tregs in tolerant kidney transplant recipients. Libraries were prepared by immunoSEQ multiplex PCR; TCRdb keeps only in-frame clonotypes and omits some of them. The sample has roughly 68,000 clones, about 83% seen once; the top ten hold about 4%. The specimen sequenced was CD4+ T cells from blood. These receptor sequences come from a human donor in good health.

The chain links TRBV9 to TRBJ2-3, with D hard to call. CDR1 and CDR2 (germline): SGDLS, YYNGEE. The V end lost 0 bases, the J end lost 2 bases, and 10 bases lay between the germline ends. CDR3 length: 15 amino acids. The DNA of the CDR3 is TGTGCCAGCAGCGTAGGTGAGCACCCCACAGATACGCAGTATTTT. Translating gives CASSVGEHPTDTQYF.

V gene TRBV2 combines with J gene TRBJ1-3, with D maybe TRBD1 (6 bases). Trimming removed 1 base from V and 0 bases from J, with 16 bases in between. CDR1 is SNHLY, CDR2 FYNNEI, per germline. The CDR3 consists of 18 residues. The CDR3 DNA is TGTGCCAGCAGTGAAGAGGGGGGGCAGATCCTCTCTGGAAACACCATATATTTT. Amino acid sequence: CASSEEGGQILSGNTIYF.